This record looks at one T cell receptor (beta chain) sequence and its context. This entry comes from a study of blood T cell repertoires in COVID-19. About the research overall: Acute-phase and convalescent COVID-19 samples originated in the United States, Italy and Spain. PBMCs, B-cell-depleted T cells, or T cells provided the cDNA or gDNA that made up the material.

Per the germline V gene, CDR1 is SQVTM and CDR2 is ANQGSEA. V was shortened by 4 bases and J by 4 bases, with 14 bases between the two germline ends. The CDR3 covers 13 residues. Original data processing: For nucleated cells, counts were estimated from reference gene primer amplification. The repertoire was sequenced with immunoSEQ multiplex PCR; TCRdb's copy has only in-frame clones and lacks some. The DNA gave D and trimming, while V, J and clone size come from that table. The data contain over 30,000 clones, 85% to 90% of them seen just once; the ten biggest clones take up 12%. V and J are TRBV29-1 and TRBJ2-7; D is perhaps TRBD2 (6 bases). The sequence was collected from a man in his 70s with acute or convalescent COVID-19. Material for sequencing was peripheral blood. CDR3 DNA sequence: TGCAGCGTTGGGGGAGGTGGTGGATACGAGCAGTACTTC. This encodes CSVGGGGGYEQYF.